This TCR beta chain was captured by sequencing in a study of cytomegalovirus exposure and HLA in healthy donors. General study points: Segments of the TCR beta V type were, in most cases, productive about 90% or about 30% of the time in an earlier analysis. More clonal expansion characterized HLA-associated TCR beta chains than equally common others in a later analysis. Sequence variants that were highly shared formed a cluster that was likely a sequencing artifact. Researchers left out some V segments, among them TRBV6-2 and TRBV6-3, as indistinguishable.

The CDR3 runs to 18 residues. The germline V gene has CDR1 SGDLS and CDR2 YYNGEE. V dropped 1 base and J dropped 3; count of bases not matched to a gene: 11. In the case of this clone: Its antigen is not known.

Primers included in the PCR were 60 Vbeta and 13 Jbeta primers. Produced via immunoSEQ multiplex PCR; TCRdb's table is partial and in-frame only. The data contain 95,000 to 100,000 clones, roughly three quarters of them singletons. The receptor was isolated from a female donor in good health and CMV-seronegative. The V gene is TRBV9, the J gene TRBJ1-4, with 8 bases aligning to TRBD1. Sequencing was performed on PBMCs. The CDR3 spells CASSVSGQGTRANEKLFF. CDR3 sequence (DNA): TGTGCCAGCAGCGTAAGCGGACAGGGTACGAGGGCTAATGAAAAACTGTTTTTT.